This TCR beta chain was identified in a study of blood T cell repertoires in COVID-19. In the authors' methods: Researchers report that nucleated cell counts were estimated from reference gene primer amplification. Some clones are missing from TCRdb's copy, which holds only in-frame ones; the method was immunoSEQ multiplex PCR. The V and J calls and the clone size are those of that table, but D and trimming were determined from the DNA. Here the sample spans about 410,000 clones, about 90% being singletons. The V gene's germline CDR1 is MNHEY and CDR2 SMNVEV (reference sequence). This CDR3 is built from 12 residues. V lost 4 bases to trimming and J lost 7 bases, with 10 bases between them.

The sample taken for sequencing was PBMCs or T cells enriched from blood (not recorded which). This chain links TRBV27 with TRBJ1-1; D is possibly TRBD1 (5 bases). This receptor was obtained from a woman in her twenties or thirties who had recovered from COVID-19. The CDR3 is CASSSPRGEAFF. The CDR3 DNA reads TGTGCCAGCAGTTCGCCTAGGGGTGAAGCTTTCTTT.